The entry that follows covers one T cell receptor (beta chain) sequence. Its antigen remains unidentified. This record comes from a study of blood T cells in healthy people across ages. About 10 milliliters of peripheral blood were drawn from each donor into EDTA-treated tubes. Study conclusions and caveats: A strong correlation was seen between TCR beta diversity and naive T cell percentage. Relative to aged donors, long-lived donors carried more naive CD4+ cells and displayed higher diversity.

The germline gives CDR1 SEHNR, CDR2 FQNEAQ (reference sequence). V lost 5 bases and J 10 bases, leaving 27 bases between the germline ends. The CDR3 sequence is 16 residues long. A sample-barcoded 5' primer and a J-beta primer mix were used in a second PCR of roughly 7 to 12 cycles. The template-switch adaptor was a 5' adaptor with 12 random nucleotides. It tagged each cDNA molecule. TCRdb re-called the 5' RACE reads through MiXCR, storing one row per CDR3 protein. The sample contains about 1,500,000 distinct CDR3 sequences, around two fifths of which appear only once. The V gene is TRBV7-9, the J gene TRBJ2-7; D is tentatively TRBD1 or TRBD2 (5 bases each). Sequenced material: blood. The clonotype was recovered from a woman younger than 35 in good health. The CDR3, as DNA: TGTGCCAGCAGCCCGAGGGTAGGGGAGCCCCTTCAGGACCAGTACTTC. It specifies CASSPRVGEPLQDQYF.